This T cell receptor (beta chain) came from a study of T cell changes during pregnancy in multiple sclerosis. The protocol was immunoSEQ multiplex PCR, while the TCRdb copy is restricted to in-frame clones and leaves out a portion. The sample includes some 38,000 clones, over 80% of them seen just once. The sequencing here drew on CD4+ T cells from peripheral blood mononuclear cells, taken in the third trimester of pregnancy. The source of this sequence is a female donor in good health, enrolled as a control in a pregnancy study.

CDR3 nucleotides: TGTGCCAGTAGTATGTATCGAGGGGGCTTCCCTGGAAACACCATATATTTT. Protein product: CASSMYRGGFPGNTIYF. The gene calls are TRBV19 and TRBJ1-3, with 7 bases aligning to TRBD1. The CDR3 covers 17 residues. Germline trimming cut 3 bases from V and 2 bases from J; bases unmatched to any gene: 10. Germline V gene data show CDR1 as LNHDA and CDR2 as SQIVND (reference sequence). Complete variable domain (other parts from reference TRBV19 and TRBJ1-3): DGGITQSPKYLFRKEGQNVTLSCEQNLNHDAMYWYRQDPGQGLRLIYYSQIVNDFQKGDIAEGYSVSREKKESFPLTVTSAQKNPTAFYLCASSMYRGGFPGNTIYFGEGSWLTVV.